Listed below are T cell receptor beta chains from one sample, sequenced in a study of T cells expressing NK-cell markers. TCRdb re-analyzed the 5' RACE reads; it lists each CDR3 protein once, without DNA. The sample holds 300,000 to 500,000 distinct CDR3 sequences. Material: blood T cells: a sorted CD56 or NKG2C T cell subset, CD4+ or CD8+ T cells, or bulk PBMC T cells (not recorded which). These receptors came from a woman aged 50 to 60 in good health. Both conserved end residues are part of each CDR3. The order of the fields is J gene, V gene, CDR3 protein.

J: TRBJ1-6
V: TRBV3-1
CDR3: CASSQGTKNLPSPLHF

J: TRBJ2-2
V: TRBV15
CDR3: CATSYQVAGELFF

J: TRBJ2-1
V: TRBV3-1
CDR3: CASSQSASGNEQFF

J: TRBJ1-1
V: TRBV29-1
CDR3: CSGLPFSNAEAFF

J: TRBJ2-1
V: TRBV20-1
CDR3: CSATQGPHMGEQFF

J: TRBJ2-1
V: TRBV6-5
CDR3: CASSYGSGGHAGRYNEQFF

J: TRBJ2-1
V: TRBV20-1
CDR3: CSAPRLDSYNEQFF

J: TRBJ2-1
V: TRBV3-1
CDR3: CASSHWDPTYNEQFF

J: TRBJ2-1
V: TRBV5-1
CDR3: CASRGRASYNEQFF

J: TRBJ1-2
V: TRBV29-1
CDR3: CSVERGLRGYTF

J: TRBJ2-3
V: TRBV5-1
CDR3: CASSQGRTNTDTQYF

J: TRBJ2-2
V: TRBV10-3
CDR3: CAIKLTGDTGELFF

J: TRBJ2-2
V: TRBV3-1
CDR3: CASSQDWAETGELFF

J: TRBJ2-1
V: TRBV29-1
CDR3: CSVKRGVSNEQFF

J: TRBJ2-7
V: TRBV7-9
CDR3: CASSLGTSASYEQYF

J: TRBJ2-3
V: TRBV29-1
CDR3: CSASGRRLADTQYF

J: TRBJ2-7
V: TRBV27
CDR3: CASRWQGSYEQYF

J: TRBJ2-1
V: TRBV5-4
CDR3: CASSHPLAGLGGNEQFF

J: TRBJ2-1
V: TRBV25-1
CDR3: CASSLGGSPDFQFF

J: TRBJ1-4
V: TRBV14
CDR3: CASSHGSASQGEKLFF

J: TRBJ2-7
V: TRBV1
CDR3: CTSSQVEDRGINEQYF

J: TRBJ2-5
V: TRBV14
CDR3: CASSQWTGGRETQYF

J: TRBJ2-2
V: TRBV4-2
CDR3: CASSQGLENTGELFF

J: TRBJ1-2
V: TRBV20-1
CDR3: CSAPMGQGGYGYTF

J: TRBJ2-5
V: TRBV29-1
CDR3: CSAGKGLAEETQYF

J: TRBJ1-4
V: TRBV5-8
CDR3: CASSNTPGGNEKLFF

J: TRBJ1-1
V: TRBV29-1
CDR3: CSVSPLGTNTEAFF

J: TRBJ2-2
V: TRBV5-1
CDR3: CASRPGVGTTNTGELFF

J: TRBJ2-5
V: TRBV6-1
CDR3: CASSERGSVETQYF

J: TRBJ2-3
V: TRBV6-6
CDR3: CASRVLAGDTQYF

J: TRBJ2-1
V: TRBV5-4
CDR3: CASSYRTSRRAGSYNEQFF

J: TRBJ2-1
V: TRBV5-1
CDR3: CASSLPTGTSVFNEQFF

J: TRBJ1-5
V: TRBV6-4
CDR3: CASRAGQNQPQHF

J: TRBJ2-1
V: TRBV7-9
CDR3: CASSPDNVEQFF

J: TRBJ2-2
V: TRBV6-5
CDR3: CASSYFNGLGELFF

J: TRBJ1-5
V: TRBV7-8
CDR3: CASSQGGGRHQHF

J: TRBJ1-1
V: TRBV20-1
CDR3: CSALNRVGTEAFF

J: TRBJ2-1
V: TRBV2
CDR3: CASRDEQAAWDEQFF

J: TRBJ2-7
V: TRBV5-1
CDR3: CASSLGELAYEQYF

J: TRBJ2-3
V: TRBV7-9
CDR3: CASGGQSTDTQYF

J: TRBJ2-6
V: TRBV7-6
CDR3: CASSLKAGGGANVLTF

J: TRBJ2-3
V: TRBV7-9
CDR3: CASSPTTGTSLRDTQYF

J: TRBJ2-1
V: TRBV7-9
CDR3: CASTAVPDEQFF

J: TRBJ2-7
V: TRBV20-1
CDR3: CSARLAGSPYEQYF

J: TRBJ2-1
V: TRBV29-1
CDR3: CSVLYQVDEQFF

J: TRBJ2-5
V: TRBV9
CDR3: CASSTRQGQETQYF

J: TRBJ1-6
V: TRBV2
CDR3: CASTEDTPLHF

J: TRBJ2-1
V: TRBV25-1
CDR3: CASSDPGTSGYNEQFF

J: TRBJ1-6
V: TRBV9
CDR3: CASRLGTDNSPLHF

J: TRBJ1-3
V: TRBV7-8
CDR3: CASSLEGRGNTIYF

J: TRBJ2-3
V: TRBV24-1
CDR3: CATRGMGAQPPDTQYF

J: TRBJ1-4
V: TRBV18
CDR3: CASSWSGTGGEKLFF

J: TRBJ1-3
V: TRBV5-1
CDR3: CASSLGSTGGNTIYF

J: TRBJ2-4
V: TRBV12-3/TRBV12-4
CDR3: CASSLFQNIQYF

J: TRBJ2-6
V: TRBV11-2
CDR3: CASRRLAGGSGANVLTF